Sequencing of this T cell receptor beta chain was carried out in a study of blood T cell repertoires in COVID-19. A remark on this clone: Distinct nucleotide sequences in the sample also encode this CDR3.

This CDR3 comprises 14 residues. The germline CDR1 and CDR2 sequences are LNHNV and YYDKDF (reference sequence). Trimming took 2 bases from V and 5 from J, leaving 12 bases between them. Original processing notes: Reference gene primer amplification gave estimated nucleated cell counts. Sequencing used immunoSEQ multiplex PCR; TCRdb keeps in-frame clones, though not all of them. That table furnishes V, J and clone size, whereas the DNA furnished D and trimming. The table lists under 200,000 clones, 85% of them singletons. Enrolled during active infection, Seattle patients were then followed longitudinally.

Input material: peripheral blood. This receptor was identified in a man aged 55-75 years with COVID-19, enrolled during active disease. V is TRBV15 and J is TRBJ1-1; no reliable D call. The CDR3: CATSRRSPNTEAFF. Written as DNA, the CDR3 is TGTGCCACCAGCAGACGGTCCCCGAATACTGAAGCTTTCTTT.